The following is a T cell receptor (beta chain) sequence with its context. Its antigen is unknown. CDR1 is DFQATT and CDR2 is SNEGSKA in the germline V gene (reference sequence). The ends were cut back, 6 bases at V and 2 bases at J, with 13 bases in the middle. The CDR3 loop spans 14 amino acids. This record belongs to a study of CD8 T cells in ankylosing spondylitis. Researchers built TCR beta libraries using quantitative 5'-RACE with molecular barcodes. Via MiXCR, TCRdb re-called the 5' RACE reads, giving one row per CDR3 protein. The repertoire consists of under 450,000 distinct CDR3 sequences, with about a sixth occurring once and the leading ten covering approximately 1%. Study outcomes and limitations: Among TCR beta sequences, a motif of several highly homologous variants appeared characteristic of ankylosing spondylitis blood.

The clonotype was recovered from a male donor with ankylosing spondylitis. Input material: blood, either unsorted or a sorted T cell fraction (not recorded which). The chain employs TRBV20-1 and TRBJ1-4; no reliable D call. The CDR3 loop reads CSAIGSVTNEKLFF. CDR3 DNA sequence: TGCAGTGCGATCGGAAGCGTGACTAATGAAAAACTGTTTTTT.